The 20 T cell receptor beta chains reported below all come from one sample, sequenced in a study of blood T cells in healthy people across ages. The authors ran a second PCR of roughly 6 to 12 cycles using a sample-barcoded 5' primer and a J-beta primer mix. TCRdb redid the calling of the 5' RACE reads with MiXCR, one entry per CDR3 protein. The sample includes nearly 800,000 distinct CDR3 sequences, roughly three fifths of them seen just once. Sequencing input: blood. The receptors were gathered from a man aged 35 to 55 in good health.

CDR3 protein: CASSFGDQKNTEAFF. In nucleotides, the CDR3 is TGTGCCAGCAGTTTTGGAGATCAGAAGAACACTGAAGCTTTCTTT. J is TRBJ1-1 and V is TRBV28; no clear D gene. The CDR3 extends over 15 amino acids. V lost 3 bases and J lost 1, with 12 bases in between. The V gene's germline CDR1 is MDHEN and CDR2 SYDVKM. Drawing the rest from reference TRBV28 and TRBJ1-1, the complete variable domain is DVKVTQSSRYLVKRTGEKVFLECVQDMDHENMFWYRQDPGLGLRLIYFSYDVKMKEKGDIPEGYSVSREKKERFSLILESASTNQTSMYLCASSFGDQKNTEAFFGQGTRLTVV.

This clonotype appeared many times. The V gene is TRBV5-1, the J gene TRBJ1-2; D possibly corresponds to TRBD1 (5 bases). CDR1 and CDR2 from the germline V gene are SGHRS and YFSETQ. Deletions cut 0 bases from V and 2 bases from J, with 5 bases between. The CDR3 spans 13 residues. The CDR3 here is CASSLEGNYGYTF. As DNA, the CDR3 is TGCGCCAGCAGCTTGGAGGGGAACTATGGCTACACCTTC.

The chain has TRBV20-1 and TRBJ2-3, with a tentative D call TRBD2 (6 bases). CDR3 length: 15 residues. CDR1 and CDR2 (germline): DFQATT, SNEGSKA (reference sequence). V was clipped by 4 bases and J by 4 bases, with 18 bases between them. The CDR3 bases are TGCAGTGCTAAAAAGACGGGGGATACCTCAGATACGCAGTATTTT. It yields the protein CSAKKTGDTSDTQYF.

The chain uses TRBV7-9 and TRBJ1-1; D is unresolved. The CDR3 is made up of 12 amino acids. The germline gives CDR1 SEHNR, CDR2 FQNEAQ (reference sequence). Trimming left V 5 bases short and J 4 bases short, with 8 bases between. The CDR3, as DNA: TGTGCCAGCAGCCCAAGGTCCACTGAAGCTTTCTTT. This translates into CASSPRSTEAFF.

The chain recombines TRBV7-2 with TRBJ2-5; a possible D gene is TRBD1 (6 bases). The CDR3 is made up of 16 amino acids. V was cut by 4 bases and J by 3 bases, with 18 bases left in between. Germline assignment: CDR1 SGHTA and CDR2 FQGNSA. Written as DNA, the CDR3 is TGTGCCAGCAGCTCACCCAATATGGCAGGGGAAGAGACCCAGTACTTC. Protein sequence: CASSSPNMAGEETQYF.

V and J are TRBV20-1 and TRBJ1-1, with D unclear. V lost 1 base to trimming and J lost 0 bases, with 6 bases between them. This CDR3 is 13 amino acids long. From germline, CDR1 is DFQATT and CDR2 SNEGSKA (reference sequence). The CDR3 sequence is CSARGRMNTEAFF. The DNA for the CDR3 is TGCAGTGCTAGAGGACGGATGAACACTGAAGCTTTCTTT.

This clonotype has only a few counts. V and J are TRBV6-5 and TRBJ2-2, with D possibly TRBD1 on 6 matching bases. The CDR3 totals 15 residues. V was cut by 6 bases and J by 5 bases, with 16 bases left in between. Germline assignment: CDR1 MNHEY and CDR2 SVGAGI. The chain's CDR3 is CASRPNTGKTGELFF. CDR3 nucleotide sequence: TGTGCCAGCAGACCCAACACAGGGAAGACCGGGGAGCTGTTTTTT.

This clonotype has a handful of counts. The gene calls are TRBV2 and TRBJ2-3, with 7 nucleotides matching TRBD2. The CDR3 is 13 residues long. The trim removed 4 bases at V and 4 bases at J, leaving 2 bases unmatched. Per the germline V gene, CDR1 is SNHLY and CDR2 is FYNNEI. CDR3 residues: CASSGGGADTQYF. CDR3 coding DNA: TGTGCCAGCAGTGGGGGGGGAGCAGATACGCAGTATTTT.

This sequence joins TRBV28 and TRBJ1-4; a weak D match, TRBD1 (5 bases). This CDR3 spans 17 amino acids. The V gene lost 7 bases and the J gene lost 0 bases, with 18 bases spanning the gap. Germline CDR1 is MDHEN and CDR2 is SYDVKM. Here the CDR3 reads CASTPVGGRTTNEKLFF. The CDR3 DNA is TGTGCCAGCACCCCTGTTGGGGGGAGGACAACTAATGAAAAACTGTTTTTT.

The rearrangement links TRBV12-3 or TRBV12-4 to TRBJ2-5; D gene uncertain. The CDR3 spans 12 residues. Trimming stripped 5 bases from V and 11 bases from J, with 15 bases between. The CDR3: CASSRRMKEQYF. The CDR3, as DNA: TGTGCCAGCAGTCGGCGAATGAAAGAGCAGTACTTC.

About this clonotype itself: It may be a read error: a sequence one base away is much more abundant. No conserved phenylalanine or tryptophan ends this CDR3, so it is likely a read error. The chain recombines TRBV20-1 with TRBJ2-1; the D is unclear. CDR3 length equals 14 residues. The germline gives CDR1 DFQATT, CDR2 SNEGSKA (reference sequence). Trimming removed 1 base at V and 6 bases at J, with 13 bases between. The CDR3 bases are TGCAGTGCTAGAGCTCTAGGGCCACGCAATGAGCAGTTCTCC. Translating gives CSARALGPRNEQFS.

V and J are TRBV2 and TRBJ2-4, with D hard to call. V was pared by 0 bases and J by 0 bases, with 9 bases between. Germline V lookup: CDR1 SNHLY, CDR2 FYNNEI. CDR3 length: 16 residues. CDR3 sequence (DNA): TGTGCCAGCAGTGAAGCGCAGGTTTTAGCCAAAAACATTCAGTACTTC. The encoded protein is CASSEAQVLAKNIQYF.

The gene calls are TRBV6-5 and TRBJ1-1, with TRBD1 as a possible D gene (6 bases). With 7 bases removed from V and 1 base from J, the gap between germline ends came to 13 bases. Germline V gene sequence: CDR1 MNHEY, CDR2 SVGAGI. CDR3 length equals 14 residues. CDR3 protein: CASKHQGSNTEAFF. The DNA of the CDR3 is TGTGCCAGCAAACATCAGGGGTCGAACACTGAAGCTTTCTTT.

J is TRBJ2-7 and V is TRBV24-1, with D unclear. The V gene lost 6 bases and the J gene lost 2 bases, with 13 bases spanning the gap. CDR1 is KGHDR and CDR2 is SFDVKD in the germline V gene. The CDR3 extends over 14 amino acids. The CDR3 spells CATSTPVHPYEQYF. The CDR3 coding sequence is TGTGCCACCAGTACCCCGGTACACCCCTACGAGCAGTACTTC.

About this clonotype itself: One end of the junction fails to match germline, which may point to a read error. The chain joins TRBV7-2 to TRBJ2-5; D gene uncertain. Per the germline V gene, CDR1 is SGHTA and CDR2 is FQGNSA. CDR3 size: 14 residues. The CDR3 is CANSPRKVQETQYF. CDR3 nucleotides: TGTGCCAACAGCCCCCGGAAGGTTCAGGAGACCCAGTACTTC.

The chain links TRBV28 to TRBJ2-2; no clear D. The CDR3 extends over 13 amino acids. Germline CDR1 MDHEN, CDR2 SYDVKM. Trimming removed 5 bases from V and 4 bases from J, with 8 bases in between. The DNA for the CDR3 is TGTGCCAGCAGTACCCTATCCACCGGGGAGCTGTTTTTT. This gives the protein CASSTLSTGELFF.

The chain uses TRBV29-1 and TRBJ2-7; perhaps TRBD1 as D (7 bases). V gave up 5 bases and J gave up 6 bases, with 26 bases separating them. The CDR3 length is 16 residues. The germline V gene has CDR1 SQVTM and CDR2 ANQGSEA. The CDR3 bases are TGCAGCGTTCGTCTCGGAGGGGGCTCCCGATCCCGCGAGCAGTACTTC. Protein: CSVRLGGGSRSREQYF.

The chain employs TRBV20-1 and TRBJ2-3; D may correspond to TRBD1 or TRBD2 (5 bases each). Trimming cost V 3 bases and J 6 bases, with 16 bases left between them. Germline V gives CDR1 DFQATT, CDR2 SNEGSKA (reference sequence). This CDR3 region has 14 residues. The CDR3 DNA sequence: TGCAGTGCTAGGTTTGAGGGGAGCGGCGATACGCAGTATTTT. The encoded protein is CSARFEGSGDTQYF.

The chain joins TRBV4-2 to TRBJ2-3; 13 nucleotides align to TRBD2. The CDR3 covers 18 residues. J was trimmed by 2 bases and V by 1 base; bases with no gene match: 6. The germline CDR1 and CDR2 sequences are LGHNA and YNFKEQ. CDR3 region: CASSQGGGTSGTTDTQYF. DNA of the CDR3: TGTGCCAGCAGCCAAGGAGGCGGGACTAGCGGGACCACAGATACGCAGTATTTT.

The rearrangement links TRBV10-3 to TRBJ1-6; 8 positions agree with TRBD1. The ends lost 0 bases at V and 9 bases at J; junction bases unmatched: 10. Germline loops: CDR1 ENHRY, CDR2 SYGVKD. The CDR3 sequence is 17 residues long. CDR3 DNA sequence: TGTGCCATCAGTGAGTCGAAAGGACAGGGATGGGGTTCACCCCTCCACTTT. Protein: CAISESKGQGWGSPLHF.